The rows below give T cell receptor beta chains drawn from one sample of a study of blood T cell repertoires in COVID-19. Profiled with immunoSEQ multiplex PCR; TCRdb holds only in-frame clones, not every one. The data show about 75,000 clones, 79% seen once. The sequenced sample was peripheral blood. The receptors here all came from a woman older than 75 with active or convalescent COVID-19. The CDR3 runs from the conserved cysteine through the conserved F or W. D genes are given only for firm matches. Some rows mark clone size as missing; the rest say once, few, many or name a class of expanded clone.

DNA	CDR3	length	size	V	J	D
TGTGCCAGCAGTTACAGGAGGGGCCAAGAGACCCAGTACTTC	CASSYRRGQETQYF	14	once	TRBV6-5	TRBJ2-5	-
TGTGCCAGCAGCTTAGGGGTGGTATCGGGACAGGGCCCTTTGATACAGTCCTACGAGCAGTACTTC	CASSLGVVSGQGPLIQSYEQYF	22	few	TRBV7-3	TRBJ2-7	TRBD1
TGTGCCAGCAGACCCACTAGCGGCGGGGTTTCAGATACGCAGTATTTT	CASRPTSGGVSDTQYF	16	once	TRBV7-2	TRBJ2-3	TRBD2
TGTGCCAGCAGCTTATTCCCTCGGTCTGTCGATAATTCACCCCTCCACTTT	CASSLFPRSVDNSPLHF	17	-	TRBV7-2	TRBJ1-6	-
TGTGCCAGCACTGGGGGGTGGAGCTCCTACAATGAGCAGTTCTTC	CASTGGWSSYNEQFF	15	few	TRBV2	TRBJ2-1	-
TGTGCCAGCAGTAAAAGGGACAGGGGAGGGTATGGCTACACCTTC	CASSKRDRGGYGYTF	15	-	TRBV27	TRBJ1-2	TRBD1
TGTGCCAGCAGCGCCGGACCAGGGGGGCAGTTCTTC	CASSAGPGGQFF	12	-	TRBV7-9	TRBJ2-1	TRBD1
TGCGCCAGCAGCTTGGCCTGGGGGACTTACAATGAGCAGTTCTTC	CASSLAWGTYNEQFF	15	-	TRBV5-1	TRBJ2-1	-
TGTGCCAGCAGCTTAGCTTCGACAGGTTCTCCTAGCGGACTCAGGCAAGAGACCCAGTACTTC	CASSLASTGSPSGLRQETQYF	21	-	TRBV7-6	TRBJ2-5	-
TGTGCCAGCATTGAACAGGTGGTCACTGAAGCTTTCTTT	CASIEQVVTEAFF	13	-	TRBV6-1	TRBJ1-1	-
TGTGCCAGCAGTGAGTGGCGACAGGGGGCCCAGCCCCAGCATTTT	CASSEWRQGAQPQHF	15	few	TRBV2	TRBJ1-5	TRBD1
TGTGCCAGCGCTACAGCGGGGGGACTCTACAATGAGCAGTTCTTC	CASATAGGLYNEQFF	15	few	TRBV6-5	TRBJ2-1	TRBD2
TGTGCCAGCAGCTCTAACAGGGGGCTGACCGGGGAGCTGTTTTTT	CASSSNRGLTGELFF	15	-	TRBV7-2	TRBJ2-2	TRBD1
TGCGCCAGCAGCTTGACAGACAGTAACACTGAAGCTTTCTTT	CASSLTDSNTEAFF	14	-	TRBV5-1	TRBJ1-1	-
TGTGCCAGCAGCGTAGTGGGACAGGGCCCTGGGGCCAACGTCCTGACTTTC	CASSVVGQGPGANVLTF	17	-	TRBV9	TRBJ2-6	TRBD1
TGTGCCAGTAAACGGGGACAGGGGTATGGCTACACCTTC	CASKRGQGYGYTF	13	-	TRBV19	TRBJ1-2	TRBD1
TGTGCCAGCAGCTTAGCGGGACAGGGGGCGGCCTACGAGCAGTACTTC	CASSLAGQGAAYEQYF	16	-	TRBV7-2	TRBJ2-7	TRBD1
TGTGCCAGCAGCCAAGATCCGGGACAGGGGAACTATGGCTACACCTTC	CASSQDPGQGNYGYTF	16	-	TRBV4-2	TRBJ1-2	TRBD1
TGTGCCAGCAGACCTCCGGGACAGGGACAGGAAAAACTGTTTTTT	CASRPPGQGQEKLFF	15	-	TRBV7-9	TRBJ1-4	TRBD1
TGCGCCAGCAGCCAAGTGGCCAGGGTGCGAGAGACCCAGTACTTC	CASSQVARVRETQYF	15	-	TRBV4-1	TRBJ2-5	-
TGTGCCAGTCTTCCATTGGGGGGGGAGCGGTCCCAGCATTTT	CASLPLGGERSQHF	14	few	TRBV28	TRBJ1-5	-
TGCGCCAGCAGCTTGGTGGGACAGGCCTATGGCTACACCTTC	CASSLVGQAYGYTF	14	few	TRBV5-1	TRBJ1-2	TRBD1
TGTGCCAGCAGCTTAGATTCGACTAGCGGGAGGGATGAGCAGTTCTTC	CASSLDSTSGRDEQFF	16	once	TRBV7-2	TRBJ2-1	TRBD2
TGCAGCGTTGCGCAGGCCTCTGGAAACACCATATATTTT	CSVAQASGNTIYF	13	-	TRBV29-1	TRBJ1-3	-
TGTGCCAGCTCACCTCAAATGGACAGGGGGGAGACCCAGTACTTC	CASSPQMDRGETQYF	15	-	TRBV18	TRBJ2-5	TRBD1
TGTGCCAGCAGCTTCGGGGGGCCTTATGGCTACACCTTC	CASSFGGPYGYTF	13	-	TRBV11-2	TRBJ1-2	-
TGCGCCAGCAGCCGAGGACAGGCAGACTCCTATAATTCACCCCTCCACTTT	CASSRGQADSYNSPLHF	17	once	TRBV4-3	TRBJ1-6	TRBD1
TGTGCCAGCAGTTCCAGTGTGTCAGATGAGCAGTTCTTC	CASSSSVSDEQFF	13	-	TRBV28	TRBJ2-1	-
TGTGCCACCAGCAGTCTACAGGGGGCGCGTGGGAAACTGTTTTTT	CATSSLQGARGKLFF	15	many	TRBV15	TRBJ1-4	TRBD1
TGTGCCAGTAGTATAGGACAGAGAATCTACAATGAGCAGTTCTTC	CASSIGQRIYNEQFF	15	once	TRBV19	TRBJ2-1	-
TGTGCCAGTAGTATCAGGGGAAGGGAGACCCAGTACTTC	CASSIRGRETQYF	13	-	TRBV19	TRBJ2-5	-
TGTGCCAGCAGTTACGGCGGGGATCCTAATGAAAAACTGTTTTTT	CASSYGGDPNEKLFF	15	once	TRBV6-6	TRBJ1-4	-
TGTGCCAGCAGTCGACAGGGATTTGCTTCACCCCTCCACTTT	CASSRQGFASPLHF	14	-	TRBV27	TRBJ1-6	TRBD1